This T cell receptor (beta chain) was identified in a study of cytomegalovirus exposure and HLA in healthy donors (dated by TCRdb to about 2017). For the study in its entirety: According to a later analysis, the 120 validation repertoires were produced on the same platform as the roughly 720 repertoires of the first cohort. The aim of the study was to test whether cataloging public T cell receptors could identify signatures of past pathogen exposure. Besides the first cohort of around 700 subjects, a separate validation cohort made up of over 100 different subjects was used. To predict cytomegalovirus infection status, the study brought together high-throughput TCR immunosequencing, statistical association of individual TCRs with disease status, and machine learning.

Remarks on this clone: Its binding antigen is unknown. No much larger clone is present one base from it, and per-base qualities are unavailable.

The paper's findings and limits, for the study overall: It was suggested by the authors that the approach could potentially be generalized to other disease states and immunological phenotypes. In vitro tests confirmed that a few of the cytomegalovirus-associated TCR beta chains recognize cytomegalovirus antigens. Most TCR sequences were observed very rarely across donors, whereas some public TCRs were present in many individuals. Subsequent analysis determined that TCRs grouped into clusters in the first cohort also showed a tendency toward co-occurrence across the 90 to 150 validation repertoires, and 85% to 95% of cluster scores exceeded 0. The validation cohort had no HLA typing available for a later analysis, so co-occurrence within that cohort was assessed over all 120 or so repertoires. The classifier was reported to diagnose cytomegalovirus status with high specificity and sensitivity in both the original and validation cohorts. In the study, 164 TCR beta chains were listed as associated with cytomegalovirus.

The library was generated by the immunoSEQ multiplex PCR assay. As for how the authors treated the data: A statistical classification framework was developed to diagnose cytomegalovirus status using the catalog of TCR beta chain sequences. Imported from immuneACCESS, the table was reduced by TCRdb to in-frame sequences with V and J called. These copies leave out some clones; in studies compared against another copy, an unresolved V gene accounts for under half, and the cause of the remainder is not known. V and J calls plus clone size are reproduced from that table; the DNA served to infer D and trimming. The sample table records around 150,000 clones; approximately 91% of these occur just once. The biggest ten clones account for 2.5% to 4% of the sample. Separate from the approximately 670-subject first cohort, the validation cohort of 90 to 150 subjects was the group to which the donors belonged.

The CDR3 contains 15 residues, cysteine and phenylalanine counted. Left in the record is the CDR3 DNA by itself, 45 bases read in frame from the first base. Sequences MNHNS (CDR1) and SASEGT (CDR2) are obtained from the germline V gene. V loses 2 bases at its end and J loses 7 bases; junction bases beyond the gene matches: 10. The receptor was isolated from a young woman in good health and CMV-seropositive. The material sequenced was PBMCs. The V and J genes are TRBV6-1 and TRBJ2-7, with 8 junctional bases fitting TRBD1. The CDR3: CASSETGQGFREQYF. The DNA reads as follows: TGTGCCAGCAGTGAAACCGGACAGGGCTTCAGGGAGCAGTACTTC.